A selection of T cell receptor beta chains follows, all from one sample in a study of blood T cell repertoires in COVID-19. Method: immunoSEQ multiplex PCR; TCRdb's copy keeps in-frame clones and lacks some. The sample yields 300,000 or so clones, around nine tenths seen once. Material: PBMCs or T cells enriched from blood (not recorded which). The receptors come from a man between 60 and 75 years old who had recovered from COVID-19. Each CDR3 is given with its conserved first and last residue. The D gene is left open where the match is weak. Some rows have no size entry. The others give once, few or many, or a class for an expanded clone.

size	V	D	J	DNA	CDR3
NA	TRBV4-3	NA	TRBJ1-5	TGCGCCAGCAGCCAAGGGATTGGTTCCAGGGCCCAGCATTTT	CASSQGIGSRAQHF
NA	TRBV25-1	TRBD1	TRBJ2-1	TGTGCCAGCAGGGGACAGGGGGCCCAAGACAATGAGCAGTTCTTC	CASRGQGAQDNEQFF
NA	TRBV4-1	TRBD2	TRBJ2-7	TGCGCCAGCAGCCAAGATGAGCGGGAGACCTACGAGCAGTACTTC	CASSQDERETYEQYF
NA	TRBV27	NA	TRBJ2-1	TGTGCCAGCAGTTTATGGGCAGGCGCAGATTACAATGAGCAGTTCTTC	CASSLWAGADYNEQFF
NA	TRBV24-1	NA	TRBJ1-4	TGTGCCACCAGTGATTTGCTCGCCAGGGGTTCACTCGCCGAAAAACTGTTTTTT	CATSDLLARGSLAEKLFF
once	TRBV4-3	NA	TRBJ1-2	TGCGCCAGCAGCCAAGATCTTCCAGGGTGGGACTATGGCTACACCTTC	CASSQDLPGWDYGYTF
NA	TRBV5-1	TRBD2	TRBJ2-1	TGCGCCAGCAGCCTGATAATGACTAGCGGGATTGGCAATGAGCAGTTCTTC	CASSLIMTSGIGNEQFF
NA	TRBV30	NA	TRBJ1-2	TGTGCCTGGAATCAGGGCGCCGGTCGGAACTATGGCTACACCTTC	CAWNQGAGRNYGYTF
NA	TRBV15	NA	TRBJ1-2	TGTGCCACCAGCAGAGTTGGAGGGATCAATGGCTACACCTTC	CATSRVGGINGYTF
once	TRBV7-9	TRBD1	TRBJ1-1	TGTGCCAGCAGCGCAGGGACAGGGGGCAAAACTGAAGCTTTCTTT	CASSAGTGGKTEAFF
NA	TRBV5-1	NA	TRBJ2-1	TGCGCCAGCAGCAGCGGGACAGGCTACAATGAGCAGTTCTTC	CASSSGTGYNEQFF
NA	TRBV4-1	NA	TRBJ1-2	TGCGCCAGCAGCCAAGATGATTTAGGTTTACGGGGCTATGGCTACACCTTC	CASSQDDLGLRGYGYTF
NA	TRBV5-1	NA	TRBJ1-1	TGCGCCAGCGCTCAAGGGGCCGGTGGGGAAGCTTTCTTT	CASAQGAGGEAFF
NA	TRBV4-1	NA	TRBJ2-1	TGCGCCAGCAGCCAAGCACCGGGACAATTGTTCTTC	CASSQAPGQLFF
NA	TRBV7-6	NA	TRBJ1-3	TGTGCCAGCAGCTTAGACAGGGACACCATATATTTT	CASSLDRDTIYF
NA	TRBV4-1	TRBD2	TRBJ2-1	TGCGCCAGCAGCCAAGGATACCTAGCGGGAGGTGCCAATGAGCAGTTCTTC	CASSQGYLAGGANEQFF
NA	TRBV5-5	NA	TRBJ1-3	TGTGCCAGCAGCTTTGGGGCCTACTCTGGAAACACCATATATTTT	CASSFGAYSGNTIYF
NA	TRBV4-1	TRBD2	TRBJ2-2	TGCGCCAGCAGCCCTTCGTTAGCGGGGTTGAACACCGGGGAGCTGTTTTTT	CASSPSLAGLNTGELFF
NA	TRBV18	NA	TRBJ2-5	TGTGCCAGCTCACCTTACAGGGACCAAGAGACCCAGTACTTC	CASSPYRDQETQYF
NA	TRBV2	TRBD1	TRBJ1-6	TGTGCCAGCAGTGAGGGACAGAGCGGTTCACCCCTCCACTTT	CASSEGQSGSPLHF
NA	TRBV12-3/TRBV12-4	NA	TRBJ1-6	TGTGCCAGCAACTTACTCCCGGGGGAACCCCTCCACTTT	CASNLLPGEPLHF
once	TRBV7-8	TRBD1	TRBJ2-1	TGTGCCAGCAGGTTAGGGGGCTGGAGCTCCTACAATGAGCAGTTCTTC	CASRLGGWSSYNEQFF
few	TRBV15	NA	TRBJ1-2	TGTGCCACCAGAAGGAGTAGTAACTATGGCTACACCTTC	CATRRSSNYGYTF
NA	TRBV9	TRBD2	TRBJ2-1	TGTGCCAGCAGCGTGGGCGGGGGGGCTAGATATGAGCAGTTCTTC	CASSVGGGARYEQFF
once	TRBV28	TRBD1	TRBJ1-2	TGTGCCAGCAGATCGACACAGGGGGATGGCTACACCTTC	CASRSTQGDGYTF
NA	TRBV7-9	NA	TRBJ2-1	TGTGCCAGCAGCTTAGCGCGGAACAGGGTCTCCTACAATGAGCAGTTCTTC	CASSLARNRVSYNEQFF
NA	TRBV5-5	NA	TRBJ2-5	TGTGCCAGCAGCCCCTCCCTGGGGAGAGAGACCCAGTACTTC	CASSPSLGRETQYF
NA	TRBV9	NA	TRBJ2-7	TGTGCCCGGAATACTGGGCGGGCCTACGAGCAGTACTTC	CARNTGRAYEQYF
NA	TRBV4-1	TRBD1	TRBJ2-7	TGCGCCAGCAGCCGCGGGACAGGGGGTGAGCAGTACTTC	CASSRGTGGEQYF
NA	TRBV6-5	NA	TRBJ2-7	TGTGCCAGCAGAGAGACAGCGTGGAGCTCCTACGAGCAGTACTTC	CASRETAWSSYEQYF
once	TRBV7-6	NA	TRBJ1-6	TGTGCCAGCAGCGAGGGGACTAACAACAATTCACCCCTCCACTTT	CASSEGTNNNSPLHF
NA	TRBV9	NA	TRBJ1-6	TGTGCCAGCAACAAAGGCCAGGGAACGAATTCACCCCTCCACTTT	CASNKGQGTNSPLHF
NA	TRBV6-6	TRBD1	TRBJ2-7	TGTGCCAGCAGTCGAGGGGGCTGGAGCTACGAGCAGTACTTC	CASSRGGWSYEQYF
NA	TRBV27	NA	TRBJ1-1	TGTGCCAGCAGGGGGGGACGGAGGAACACTGAAGCTTTCTTT	CASRGGRRNTEAFF
NA	TRBV5-1	TRBD1	TRBJ2-3	TGCGCCAGCAGCTTGCCGGGACAGGCAGGCTCTGATACGCAGTATTTT	CASSLPGQAGSDTQYF
NA	TRBV7-9	NA	TRBJ2-2	TGTGCCAGCACCACATTCCAGCGGGACACCGGGGAGCTGTTTTTT	CASTTFQRDTGELFF
NA	TRBV15	NA	TRBJ1-3	TGTGCCACAGGGGCCCTTATGGACGGAAACACCATATATTTT	CATGALMDGNTIYF
once	TRBV10-3	NA	TRBJ2-1	TGTGCCATCAGTGAGGACAGGGAGGTGGATGAGCAGTTCTTC	CAISEDREVDEQFF
few	TRBV6-5	NA	TRBJ2-1	TGTGCCAGCAGTTACCGTCGGCGGGCCCTTGTCGATGAGCAGTTCTTC	CASSYRRRALVDEQFF
NA	TRBV3-1/TRBV3-2	NA	TRBJ2-7	TGTGCCAGCAGCCTTTACCGTGACAGTCCGCAGTACTTC	CASSLYRDSPQYF
NA	TRBV7-3	TRBD2	TRBJ2-4	TGTGCCAGCAGCTTACCACCAAGCGGGAGGGCCGGGAAAAACATTCAGTACTTC	CASSLPPSGRAGKNIQYF
NA	TRBV7-8	NA	TRBJ1-2	TGTGCCAGCAGCTTAGGGGCAGAAAACTATGGCTACACCTTC	CASSLGAENYGYTF
NA	TRBV15	NA	TRBJ1-2	TGTGCCACCAGCAGGGGGGGGGACCCGGGCTACACCTTC	CATSRGGDPGYTF
once	TRBV30	NA	TRBJ2-2	TGTGCCTGGAGTGTACGGGTGAACACCGGGGAGCTGTTTTTT	CAWSVRVNTGELFF
NA	TRBV5-1	NA	TRBJ1-6	TGCGCCAGCAGTTTGATCCCCCGAATGGGGGGAGGATCCTCACCCCTCCACTTT	CASSLIPRMGGGSSPLHF
NA	TRBV2	NA	TRBJ2-5	TGTGCCATAACGCTGGGGGCTGAAAGGATCCAAGAGACCCAGTACTTC	CAITLGAERIQETQYF
NA	TRBV29-1	NA	TRBJ2-2	TGCAGCGCAGAACCGGACACCGGGGAGCTGTTTTTT	CSAEPDTGELFF
NA	TRBV30	TRBD1	TRBJ1-5	TGTGCCTGGACTTGTGACAGGGGGCTACATCAGCCCCAGCATTTT	CAWTCDRGLHQPQHF
NA	TRBV5-1	TRBD1	TRBJ1-2	TGCGCCAGCAGCCAAGGGACAGTCTATGGCTACACCTTC	CASSQGTVYGYTF
NA	TRBV7-7	NA	TRBJ2-1	TGTGCTAGCAGCTTCTCCCCGACTGGGGCCAAGTTCTTC	CASSFSPTGAKFF
once	TRBV6-5	TRBD1	TRBJ2-7	TGTGCCAGCAGTTCCCTAGGGGGCCTCTCCTACGAGCAGTACTTC	CASSSLGGLSYEQYF
NA	TRBV29-1	TRBD1	TRBJ1-2	TGCAGCGTTGGGGACAGGGGCTATGGCTACACCTTC	CSVGDRGYGYTF
NA	TRBV6-1	TRBD1	TRBJ1-2	TGTGCCAGCAGCGAAGACAGGGGAAGGGATGGCTACACCTTC	CASSEDRGRDGYTF
NA	TRBV3-1/TRBV3-2	TRBD2	TRBJ2-1	TGTGCCAGCAGCCAGGGACTACGGCGAAACAATGAGCAGTTCTTC	CASSQGLRRNNEQFF
NA	TRBV6-5	NA	TRBJ1-5	TGTGCCAGCAGGCGTCCGGGAGGCGGCAATCAGCCCCAGCATTTT	CASRRPGGGNQPQHF
NA	TRBV28	NA	TRBJ2-1	TGTGCCAGCAGAATTGGAGGTGGGGCCTACAATGAGCAGTTCTTC	CASRIGGGAYNEQFF
NA	TRBV5-6	NA	TRBJ1-2	TGTGCCAGCAGCTTGGCCGGGAAGGGAAGGGGCTACACCTTC	CASSLAGKGRGYTF
NA	TRBV27	NA	TRBJ2-2	TGTGCCAGCAGTGCGGGACAGTCAGGGGAGCTGTTTTTT	CASSAGQSGELFF
NA	TRBV5-1	TRBD2	TRBJ2-3	TGCGCCAGCAGCTTGACTAGCGGGAGTACAGATACGCAGTATTTT	CASSLTSGSTDTQYF